This T cell receptor beta chain was sequenced for a study of cytomegalovirus exposure and HLA in healthy donors. A multiplex PCR was run with 60 Vbeta primers and 13 Jbeta primers. Produced via immunoSEQ multiplex PCR; TCRdb's table is partial and in-frame only. The sample lists around 200,000 clones, roughly 78% occurring once. With V trimmed by 4 bases and J by 7 bases, 6 bases remained unmatched. The CDR3 has 15 amino acids. The germline CDR1 and CDR2 sequences are LNHDA and SQIVND (reference sequence). Specimen: PBMCs. The clonotype originates from a boy aged 10-17 years in good health and CMV-seronegative. The chain employs TRBV19 and TRBJ2-1; the match to TRBD2 covers 11 bases. DNA for the CDR3: TGTGCCAGTAGTAAGCTAGCGGGGGGACTTAATGAGCAGTTCTTC. It encodes CASSKLAGGLNEQFF.